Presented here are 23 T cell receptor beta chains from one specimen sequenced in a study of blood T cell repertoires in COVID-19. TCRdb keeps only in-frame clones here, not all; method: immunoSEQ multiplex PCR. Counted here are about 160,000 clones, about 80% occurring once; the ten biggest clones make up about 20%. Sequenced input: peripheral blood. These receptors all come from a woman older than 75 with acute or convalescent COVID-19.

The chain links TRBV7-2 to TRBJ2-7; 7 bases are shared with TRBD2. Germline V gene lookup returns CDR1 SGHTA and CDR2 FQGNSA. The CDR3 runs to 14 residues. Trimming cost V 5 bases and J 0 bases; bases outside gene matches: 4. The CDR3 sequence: CASSRGSFSYEQYF. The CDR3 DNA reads TGTGCCAGCAGCCGCGGGAGTTTCTCCTACGAGCAGTACTTC.

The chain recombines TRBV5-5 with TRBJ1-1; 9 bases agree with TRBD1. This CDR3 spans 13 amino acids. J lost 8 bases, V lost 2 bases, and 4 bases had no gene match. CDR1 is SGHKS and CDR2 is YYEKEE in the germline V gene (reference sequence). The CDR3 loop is CASSLGTGTEAFF. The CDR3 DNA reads TGTGCCAGCAGCTTAGGGACAGGGACCGAAGCTTTCTTT.

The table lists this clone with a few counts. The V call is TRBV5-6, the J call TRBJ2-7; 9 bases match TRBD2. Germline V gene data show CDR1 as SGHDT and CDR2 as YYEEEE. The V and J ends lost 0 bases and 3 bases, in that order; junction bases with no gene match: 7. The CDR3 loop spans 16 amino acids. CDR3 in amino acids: CASSLGASGVRYEQYF. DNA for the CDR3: TGTGCCAGCAGCTTGGGGGCTAGCGGGGTCCGCTACGAGCAGTACTTC.

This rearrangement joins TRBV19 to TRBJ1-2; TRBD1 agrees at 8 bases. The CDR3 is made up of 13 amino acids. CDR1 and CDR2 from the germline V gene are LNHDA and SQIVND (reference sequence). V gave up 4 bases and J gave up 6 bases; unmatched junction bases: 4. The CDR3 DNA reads TGTGCCAGTAGTACCCGACAGGGGAATGGCTACACCTTC. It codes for CASSTRQGNGYTF. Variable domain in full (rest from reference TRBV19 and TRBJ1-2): DGGITQSPKYLFRKEGQNVTLSCEQNLNHDAMYWYRQDPGQGLRLIYYSQIVNDFQKGDIAEGYSVSREKKESFPLTVTSAQKNPTAFYLCASSTRQGNGYTFGSGTRLTVV.

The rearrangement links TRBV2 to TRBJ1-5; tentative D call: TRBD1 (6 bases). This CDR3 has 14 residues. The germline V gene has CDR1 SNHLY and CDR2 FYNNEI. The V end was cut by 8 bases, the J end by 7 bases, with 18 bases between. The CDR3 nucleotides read TGTGCCAGCGCGGAGGCAGGGGCTTGGCAGCCCCAGCATTTT. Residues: CASAEAGAWQPQHF.

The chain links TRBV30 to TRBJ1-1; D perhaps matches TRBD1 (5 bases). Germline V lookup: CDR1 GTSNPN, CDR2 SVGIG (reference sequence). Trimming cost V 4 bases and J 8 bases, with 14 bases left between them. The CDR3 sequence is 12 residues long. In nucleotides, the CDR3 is TGTGCCTGGAATGTGCTCTGGGGCGAAGCTTTCTTT. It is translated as CAWNVLWGEAFF.

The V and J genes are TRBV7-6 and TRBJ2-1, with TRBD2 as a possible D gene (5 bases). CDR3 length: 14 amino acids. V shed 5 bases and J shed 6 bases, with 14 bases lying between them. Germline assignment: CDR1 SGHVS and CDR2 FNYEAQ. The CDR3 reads CASSTTPRANEQFF. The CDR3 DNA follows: TGTGCCAGCAGCACCACACCGAGGGCCAATGAGCAGTTCTTC.

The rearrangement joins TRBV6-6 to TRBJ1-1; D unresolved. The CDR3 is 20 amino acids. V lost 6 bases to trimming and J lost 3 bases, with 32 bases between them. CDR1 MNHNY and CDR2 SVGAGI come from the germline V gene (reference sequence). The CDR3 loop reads CASSRLLALRGSVSYTEAFF. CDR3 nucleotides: TGTGCCAGCAGCCGATTGCTGGCCCTCCGGGGTTCGGTCAGTTACACTGAAGCTTTCTTT.

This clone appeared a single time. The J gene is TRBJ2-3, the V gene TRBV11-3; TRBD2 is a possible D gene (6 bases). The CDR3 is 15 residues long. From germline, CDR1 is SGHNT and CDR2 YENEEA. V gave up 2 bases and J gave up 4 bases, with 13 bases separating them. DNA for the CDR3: TGTGCCAGCAGCTTAAATTCGGGAGTAGCAGATACGCAGTATTTT. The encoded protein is CASSLNSGVADTQYF. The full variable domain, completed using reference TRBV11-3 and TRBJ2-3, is EAGVVQSPRYKIIEKKQPVAFWCNPISGHNTLYWYLQNLGQGPELLIRYENEEAVDDSQLPKDRFSAERLKGVDSTLKIQPAELGDSAVYLCASSLNSGVADTQYFGPGTRLTVL.

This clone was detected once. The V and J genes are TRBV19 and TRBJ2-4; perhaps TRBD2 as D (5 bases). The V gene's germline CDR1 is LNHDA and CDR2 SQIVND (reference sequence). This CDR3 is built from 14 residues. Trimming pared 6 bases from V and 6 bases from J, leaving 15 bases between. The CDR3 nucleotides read TGTGCCAGTAGAGTCGGGGAGCGTGGAAACATTCAGTACTTC. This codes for CASRVGERGNIQYF.

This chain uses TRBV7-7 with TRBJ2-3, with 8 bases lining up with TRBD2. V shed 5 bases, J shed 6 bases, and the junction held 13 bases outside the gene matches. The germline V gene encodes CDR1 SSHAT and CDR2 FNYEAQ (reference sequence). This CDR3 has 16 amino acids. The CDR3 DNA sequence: TGTGCCAGCAGCCCCTTGTTACACGGGGGGGTTGATACGCAGTATTTT. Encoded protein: CASSPLLHGGVDTQYF.

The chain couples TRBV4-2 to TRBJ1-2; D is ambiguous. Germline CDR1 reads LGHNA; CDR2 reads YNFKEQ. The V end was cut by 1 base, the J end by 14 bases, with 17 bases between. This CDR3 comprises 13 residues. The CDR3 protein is CASSQAAGPDRTF. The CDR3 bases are TGTGCCAGCAGCCAAGCTGCAGGTCCCGATAGGACCTTC.

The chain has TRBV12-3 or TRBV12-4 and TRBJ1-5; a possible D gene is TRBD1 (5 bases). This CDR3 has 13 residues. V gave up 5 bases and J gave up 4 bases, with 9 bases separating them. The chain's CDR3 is CASSRQFNQPQHF. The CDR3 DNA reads TGTGCCAGCAGTAGACAGTTTAATCAGCCCCAGCATTTT.

The chain's CDR3 is CASSPRLAGAYEQYF. CDR3 DNA sequence: TGCGCCAGCAGCCCACGACTAGCGGGGGCCTACGAGCAGTACTTC. This sequence joins TRBV4-1 and TRBJ2-7, with 12 bases that match TRBD2. V shed 4 bases and J 2 bases; nucleotides not matched to a gene: 3. CDR3 length: 15 residues. Germline CDR1 and CDR2: MGHRA and YSYEKL.

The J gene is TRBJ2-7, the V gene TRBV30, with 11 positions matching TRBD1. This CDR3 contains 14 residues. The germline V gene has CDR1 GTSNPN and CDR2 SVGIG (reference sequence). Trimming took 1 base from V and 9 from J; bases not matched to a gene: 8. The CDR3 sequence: CAWSAGDRGTAQYF. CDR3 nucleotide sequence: TGTGCCTGGAGTGCCGGGGACAGGGGGACGGCGCAGTACTTC.

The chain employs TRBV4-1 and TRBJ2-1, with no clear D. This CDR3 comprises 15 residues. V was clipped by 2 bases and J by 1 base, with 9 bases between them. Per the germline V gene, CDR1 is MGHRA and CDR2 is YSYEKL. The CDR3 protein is CASSQSEFSYNEQFF. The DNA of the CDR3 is TGCGCCAGCAGCCAATCCGAGTTTTCCTACAATGAGCAGTTCTTC.

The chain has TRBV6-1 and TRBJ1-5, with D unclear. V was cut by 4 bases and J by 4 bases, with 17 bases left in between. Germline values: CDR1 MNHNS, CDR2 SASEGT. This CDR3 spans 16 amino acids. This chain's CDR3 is CASSASTKMGNQPQHF. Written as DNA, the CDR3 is TGTGCCAGCAGTGCTTCGACTAAAATGGGAAATCAGCCCCAGCATTTT.

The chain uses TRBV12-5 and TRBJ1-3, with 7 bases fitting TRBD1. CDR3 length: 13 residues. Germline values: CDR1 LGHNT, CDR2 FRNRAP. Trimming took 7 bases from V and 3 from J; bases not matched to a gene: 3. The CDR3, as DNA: TGTGCTAGTGCTCAGGGGGGTGGAAACACCATATATTTT. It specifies CASAQGGGNTIYF. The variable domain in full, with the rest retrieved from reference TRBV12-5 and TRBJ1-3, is DARVTQTPRHKVTEMGQEVTMRCQPILGHNTVFWYRQTMMQGLELLAYFRNRAPLDDSGMPKDRFSAEMPDATLATLKIQPSEPRDSAVYFCASAQGGGNTIYFGEGSWLTVV.

This chain's CDR3 is CASSDTGLEAFF. The DNA of the CDR3 is TGTGCCAGCAGTGACACAGGCCTTGAAGCTTTCTTT. This chain joins TRBV25-1 and TRBJ1-1, with D perhaps matching TRBD1 (5 bases). The CDR3 covers 12 residues. CDR1 is MGHDK, CDR2 SYGVNS, per germline. Between the trimmed V and J ends, which lost 3 bases and 7 bases, there was a span of 9 bases. The variable domain in full, with the rest retrieved from reference TRBV25-1 and TRBJ1-1, is EADIYQTPRYLVIGTGKKITLECSQTMGHDKMYWYQQDPGMELHLIHYSYGVNSTEKGDLSSESTVSRIRTEHFPLTLESARPSHTSQYLCASSDTGLEAFFGQGTRLTVV.

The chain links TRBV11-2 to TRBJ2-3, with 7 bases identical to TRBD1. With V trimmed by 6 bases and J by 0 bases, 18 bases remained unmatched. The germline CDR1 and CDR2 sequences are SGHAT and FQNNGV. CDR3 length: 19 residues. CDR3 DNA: TGTGCCAGCAGGAATCAAGTAGAGGGGGCCCAGAAAAGCACAGATACGCAGTATTTT. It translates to CASRNQVEGAQKSTDTQYF. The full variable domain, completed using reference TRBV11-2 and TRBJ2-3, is EAGVAQSPRYKIIEKRQSVAFWCNPISGHATLYWYQQILGQGPKLLIQFQNNGVVDDSQLPKDRFSAERLKGVDSTLKIQPAKLEDSAVYLCASRNQVEGAQKSTDTQYFGPGTRLTVL.

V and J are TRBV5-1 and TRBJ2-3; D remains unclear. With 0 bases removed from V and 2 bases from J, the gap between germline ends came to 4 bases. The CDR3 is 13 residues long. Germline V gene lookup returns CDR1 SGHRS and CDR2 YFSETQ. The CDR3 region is CASSLDFTDTQYF. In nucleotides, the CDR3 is TGCGCCAGCAGCTTGGACTTCACAGATACGCAGTATTTT. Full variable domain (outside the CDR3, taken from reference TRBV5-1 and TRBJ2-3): KAGVTQTPRYLIKTRGQQVTLSCSPISGHRSVSWYQQTPGQGLQFLFEYFSETQRNKGNFPGRFSGRQFSNSRSEMNVSTLELGDSALYLCASSLDFTDTQYFGPGTRLTVL.

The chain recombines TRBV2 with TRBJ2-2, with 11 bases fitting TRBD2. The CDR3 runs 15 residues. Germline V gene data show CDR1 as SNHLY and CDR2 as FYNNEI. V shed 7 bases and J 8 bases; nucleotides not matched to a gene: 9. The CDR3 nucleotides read TGTGCCAGCACTCCACTAGCGGGAGCGGGGGGGGAGCTGTTTTTT. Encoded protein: CASTPLAGAGGELFF.

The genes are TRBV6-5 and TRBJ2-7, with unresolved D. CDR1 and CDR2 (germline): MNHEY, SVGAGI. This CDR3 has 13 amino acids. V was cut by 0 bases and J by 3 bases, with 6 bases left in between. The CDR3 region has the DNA TGTGCCAGCAGTTACTCCCCCGTCTACGAGCAGTACTTC. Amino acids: CASSYSPVYEQYF.